The source of this T cell receptor (beta chain) is a study of neoadjuvant anti-PD-1 for oral cavity cancer. Points on this clone: Its antigen is undetermined.

Repertoires were generated with immunoSEQ multiplex PCR, while TCRdb's copy carries only in-frame clones and drops some. The sample comprises over 7,000 clones, about 80% of which are singletons, and under 4% rests with the top ten. Trimming cost V 5 bases and J 5 bases, with 19 bases left between them. CDR1 and CDR2 from the germline V gene are PRHDT and FYEKMQ (reference sequence). The CDR3 totals 16 residues. These newly diagnosed stage II-IVA oral cavity squamous cell carcinoma patients had no prior systemic or radiation treatment. Overall study results and limits: Only three patients per response group were TCR-analyzed; validation needed.

The TCR comes from a person aged 40 to 85 with oral cavity squamous cell carcinoma. The chain employs TRBV13 and TRBJ1-5, with a tentative D call TRBD1 (5 bases). Sequences were derived from PBMCs, sampled before nivolumab (anti-PD-1) treatment. CDR3 protein: CASSRGQGRRHQPQHF. CDR3 bases: TGTGCCAGCAGCCGGGGCCAGGGCCGACGGCATCAGCCCCAGCATTTT. Variable domain in full (rest from reference TRBV13 and TRBJ1-5): AAGVIQSPRHLIKEKRETATLKCYPIPRHDTVYWYQQGPGQDPQFLISFYEKMQSDKGSIPDRFSAQQFSDYHSELNMSSLELGDSALYFCASSRGQGRRHQPQHFGDGTRLSIL.